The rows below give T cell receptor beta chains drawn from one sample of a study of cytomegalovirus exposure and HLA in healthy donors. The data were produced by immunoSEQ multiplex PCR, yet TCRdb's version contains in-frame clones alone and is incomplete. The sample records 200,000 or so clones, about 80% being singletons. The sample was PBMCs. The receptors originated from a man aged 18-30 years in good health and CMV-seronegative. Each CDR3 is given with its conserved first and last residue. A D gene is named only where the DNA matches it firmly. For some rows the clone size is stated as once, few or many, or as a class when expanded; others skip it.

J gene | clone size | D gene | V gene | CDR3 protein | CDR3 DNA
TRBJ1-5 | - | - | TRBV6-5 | CASSQYTTGNQPQHF | TGTGCCAGCAGCCAATATACAACAGGGAATCAGCCCCAGCATTTT
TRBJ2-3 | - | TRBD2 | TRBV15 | CATSRDHLSVAGLTDTQYF | TGTGCCACCAGCAGAGATCATTTATCTGTAGCGGGGTTAACAGATACGCAGTATTTT
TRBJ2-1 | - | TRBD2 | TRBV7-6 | CASSAPPGLAGDNEQFF | TGTGCCAGCAGCGCTCCCCCCGGACTAGCGGGAGACAATGAGCAGTTCTTC
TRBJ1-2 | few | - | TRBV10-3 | CAISESEGNYGYTF | TGTGCCATCAGTGAGTCGGAGGGGAACTATGGCTACACCTTC
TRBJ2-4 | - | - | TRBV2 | CASSDWAQYQYF | TGTGCCAGCAGTGACTGGGCCCAATATCAGTACTTC
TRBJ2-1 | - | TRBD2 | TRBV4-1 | CASSLPESGRPYNEQFF | TGCGCCAGCAGCCTACCCGAAAGCGGGAGGCCCTACAATGAGCAGTTCTTC
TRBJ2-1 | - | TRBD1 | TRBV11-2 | CASSLDRGRGEQFF | TGTGCCAGCAGCTTAGACAGGGGGAGAGGTGAGCAGTTCTTC
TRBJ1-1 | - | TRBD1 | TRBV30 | CAWSADRGIEAFF | TGTGCCTGGAGTGCCGACAGGGGTATAGAAGCTTTCTTT
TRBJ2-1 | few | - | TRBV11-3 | CASSLSQGNEQFF | TGTGCCAGCAGCTTATCCCAGGGGAATGAGCAGTTCTTC
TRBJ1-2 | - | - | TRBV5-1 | CASSGHIYGYTF | TGCGCCAGCAGCGGGCATATCTATGGCTACACCTTC
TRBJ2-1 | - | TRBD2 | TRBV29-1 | CSVRTSGYNEQFF | TGCAGCGTCAGGACTAGCGGCTACAATGAGCAGTTCTTC
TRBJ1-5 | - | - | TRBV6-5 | CASKSGRNQPQHF | TGTGCCAGCAAGTCTGGGAGGAATCAGCCCCAGCATTTT
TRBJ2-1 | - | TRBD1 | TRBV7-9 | CASSQAGQGSWNEQFF | TGTGCCAGCAGTCAAGCGGGACAGGGTTCGTGGAATGAGCAGTTCTTC
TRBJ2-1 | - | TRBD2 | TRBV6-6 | CASSYGTTYNEQFF | TGTGCCAGCAGTTACGGGACTACTTACAATGAGCAGTTCTTC
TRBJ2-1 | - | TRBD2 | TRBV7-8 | CASSLRTSGRSPYNEQFF | TGTGCCAGCAGCTTACGTACTAGCGGGAGATCCCCCTACAATGAGCAGTTCTTC
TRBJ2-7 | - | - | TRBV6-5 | CASSYSQGLYEQYF | TGTGCCAGCAGTTACTCCCAGGGATTATACGAGCAGTACTTC
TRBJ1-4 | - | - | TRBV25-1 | CASSEYQGTNEKLFF | TGTGCCAGCAGTGAATATCAGGGCACTAATGAAAAACTGTTTTTT
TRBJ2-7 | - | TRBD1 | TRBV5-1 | CASSLASGTGRYEQYF | TGCGCCAGCAGCTTGGCGTCCGGGACAGGGCGCTACGAGCAGTACTTC
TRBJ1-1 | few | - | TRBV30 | CAWSHGRNTEAFF | TGTGCCTGGAGTCATGGCAGAAACACTGAAGCTTTCTTT
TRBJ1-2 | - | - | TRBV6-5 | CASSYGPGVSDGYTF | TGTGCCAGCAGTTACGGTCCAGGGGTGTCGGATGGCTACACCTTC
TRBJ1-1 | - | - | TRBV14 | CASSQVSSVAFF | TGTGCCAGCAGCCAAGTTAGTTCTGTAGCTTTCTTT
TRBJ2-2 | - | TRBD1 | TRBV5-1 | CASSLDLDRVGTGELFF | TGCGCCAGCAGCCTAGACCTAGACAGGGTGGGCACCGGGGAGCTGTTTTTT
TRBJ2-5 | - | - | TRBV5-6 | CASSFGTGRVETQYF | TGTGCCAGCAGCTTTGGTACAGGGCGAGTGGAGACCCAGTACTTC
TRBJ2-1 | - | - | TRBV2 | CASSERTGNNEQFF | TGTGCCAGCAGTGAAAGGACTGGCAACAATGAGCAGTTCTTC
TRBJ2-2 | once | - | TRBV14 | CASSEGTAGRLFF | TGTGCCAGCAGCGAGGGGACAGCGGGCCGGCTGTTTTTT